This is a list of T cell receptor beta chains from one sample in a study of blood T cell repertoires in COVID-19. Produced via immunoSEQ multiplex PCR; TCRdb's table is partial and in-frame only. The repertoire holds about 400,000 clones, with nearly 90% as singletons. Material for sequencing was PBMCs or T cells enriched from blood (not recorded which). The origin of the receptors is a woman aged 25 to 45 who had recovered from COVID-19. The CDR3 runs from the conserved cysteine through the conserved F or W. The D gene is left open where the match is weak.

D	V	J	CDR3
-	TRBV7-9	TRBJ1-4	CASSSPDNATNEKLFF
-	TRBV18	TRBJ2-7	CASSPLDSYEQYF
TRBD1	TRBV15	TRBJ1-1	CATSRDRGMNTEAFF
TRBD2	TRBV4-2	TRBJ2-1	CASSQAAGGHNEQFF
TRBD1	TRBV14	TRBJ1-6	CASSRTGSGSPLHF
-	TRBV5-1	TRBJ1-4	CASRGTANEKLFF
TRBD2	TRBV5-1	TRBJ2-3	CASRLAGSSTDTQYF
TRBD1	TRBV28	TRBJ1-1	CASSLWETGVNTEAFF
TRBD1	TRBV30	TRBJ1-2	CAWIMTGEYPNYGYTF
-	TRBV2	TRBJ1-1	CASLSTRGDTEAFF
-	TRBV18	TRBJ2-3	CASSPGRKSSTDTQYF
-	TRBV7-3	TRBJ2-1	CASSPYGREEGYEQFF
TRBD1	TRBV5-1	TRBJ1-1	CASSLPGGFSEAFF
TRBD1	TRBV28	TRBJ1-1	CASSGFLGTVNTEAFF
-	TRBV5-6	TRBJ1-6	CASSPVRTGGIQPLHF
-	TRBV20-1	TRBJ2-5	CSALLGETQYF
-	TRBV2	TRBJ2-2	CATQQGRNTGELFF
-	TRBV7-9	TRBJ1-6	CASSPDSYNSPLHF
-	TRBV7-2	TRBJ1-1	CASSLHSTVNTEAFF
TRBD2	TRBV9	TRBJ2-7	CASSVEVSGVYEQYF
-	TRBV3-1/TRBV3-2	TRBJ1-6	CASSQEHRANSPLHF
-	TRBV5-1	TRBJ2-3	CASNPGGTTDTQYF
TRBD1	TRBV7-2	TRBJ1-3	CASSLKTGADTIYF
-	TRBV10-3	TRBJ1-1	CAIQPGTKNPPEAFF
TRBD1	TRBV7-9	TRBJ2-1	CASSVRKGALNEQFF
TRBD2	TRBV11-2	TRBJ2-7	CASSLPGSGTTYRQYF
-	TRBV3-1/TRBV3-2	TRBJ2-1	CASSPNFTYNEQFF
-	TRBV7-2	TRBJ1-2	CASSPGIYGYTF
TRBD2	TRBV6-4	TRBJ2-1	CASSVAAGYNEQFF
-	TRBV24-1	TRBJ2-3	CATSDSVTDTQYF
-	TRBV24-1	TRBJ2-7	CATSDPGADNSYEQYF
-	TRBV27	TRBJ1-1	CASSLTPRDTEAFF
-	TRBV11-3	TRBJ2-5	CASSRGGHGWQETQYF